This T cell receptor (beta chain) was recovered during a study of blood T cells in healthy people across ages. Study context: There was about one barcoded beta molecule captured by template switching per two T cells.

Alongside a J-beta primer mix, a sample-barcoded 5' primer served in a second PCR lasting roughly 7 to 12 cycles. A template-switch adaptor containing 12 random nucleotides labeled each cDNA molecule. In TCRdb, the 5' RACE reads were re-called with MiXCR into one record per CDR3 protein. This sample has 720,000 or so distinct CDR3 sequences, with roughly two fifths found just once. There are many counts of this clonotype. From germline, CDR1 is MNHEY and CDR2 SVGEGT. CDR3 length: 15 amino acids. Trimming stripped 6 bases from V and 0 bases from J, with 11 bases between. The specimen sequenced was blood. This TCR was recovered from an elderly man in good health. The chain links TRBV6-2 or TRBV6-3 to TRBJ1-4, with a possible D match to TRBD1 (5 bases). CDR3 residues: CASSPGGATNEKLFF. CDR3 in DNA: TGTGCCAGCAGCCCGGGAGGGGCAACTAATGAAAAACTGTTTTTT.